Given below is one TCR beta chain in context. Template material for amplifying TCR beta CDR3 regions consisted of RNA transcripts. TCR CDR3 underwent first-round RT-PCR with the HTBI primer set. TCRdb re-called the multiplex PCR reads with MiXCR, one entry per CDR3 protein. The table has about 300,000 distinct CDR3 sequences, about 19% seen once; the top ten hold less than 40%. This specimen comes from a study of T cells in Graves' hyperthyroidism and ophthalmopathy. What was sequenced was blood. This sequence originates from a man aged 50 or older with Graves' ophthalmopathy.

CDR3 sequence: CASSVFPVGGLGNEQFF. CDR3 DNA sequence: TGTGCCAGTAGTGTCTTCCCCGTGGGGGGGTTAGGCAATGAGCAGTTCTTC. The chain combines TRBV19 with TRBJ2-1, with 7 nucleotides matching TRBD2. The germline CDR1 and CDR2 sequences are LNHDA and SQIVND (reference sequence). Germline trimming cut 5 bases from V and 6 bases from J; bases unmatched to any gene: 16. This CDR3 is 17 amino acids long. Full variable domain (remainder filled in from reference TRBV19 and TRBJ2-1): DGGITQSPKYLFRKEGQNVTLSCEQNLNHDAMYWYRQDPGQGLRLIYYSQIVNDFQKGDIAEGYSVSREKKESFPLTVTSAQKNPTAFYLCASSVFPVGGLGNEQFFGPGTRLTVL.